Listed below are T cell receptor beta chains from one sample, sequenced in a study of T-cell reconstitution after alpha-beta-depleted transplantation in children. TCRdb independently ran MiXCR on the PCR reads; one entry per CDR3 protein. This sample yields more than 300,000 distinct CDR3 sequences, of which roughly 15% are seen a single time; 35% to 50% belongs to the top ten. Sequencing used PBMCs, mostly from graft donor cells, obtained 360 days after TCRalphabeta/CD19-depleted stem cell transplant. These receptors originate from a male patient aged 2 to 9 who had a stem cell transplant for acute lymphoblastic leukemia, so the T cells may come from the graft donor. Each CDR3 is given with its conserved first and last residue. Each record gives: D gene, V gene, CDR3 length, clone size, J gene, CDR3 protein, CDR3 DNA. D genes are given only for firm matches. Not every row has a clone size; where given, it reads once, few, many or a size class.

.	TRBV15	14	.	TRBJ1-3	CATGGDPSGNTIYF	TGTGCCACGGGGGGGGACCCCTCTGGAAACACCATATATTTT
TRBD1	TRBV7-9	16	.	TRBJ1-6	CASSFTGGGDRSPLHF	TGTGCCAGCAGCTTTACAGGGGGAGGTGATCGGTCACCCCTCCACTTT
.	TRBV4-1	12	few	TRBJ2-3	CASSQYTDTQYF	TGCGCCAGCAGCCAATACACAGATACGCAGTATTTT
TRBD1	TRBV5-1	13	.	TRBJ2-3	CASSFETGSTQYF	TGCGCCAGCAGCTTTGAGACAGGGTCGACGCAGTATTTT
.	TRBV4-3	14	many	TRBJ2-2	CASSPSFNTGELFF	TGCGCCAGCAGCCCTAGTTTCAACACCGGGGAGCTGTTTTTT
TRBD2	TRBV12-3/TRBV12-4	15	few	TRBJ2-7	CASSQLAGGHYEQYF	TGTGCCAGCAGCCAACTAGCGGGAGGCCACTACGAGCAGTACTTC
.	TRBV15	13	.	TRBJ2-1	CATSRDWGAEQFF	TGTGCCACCAGCAGAGATTGGGGGGCTGAGCAGTTCTTC
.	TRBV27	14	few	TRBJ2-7	CASSPFGAAYEQYF	TGTGCCAGCAGTCCATTTGGAGCGGCCTACGAGCAGTACTTC
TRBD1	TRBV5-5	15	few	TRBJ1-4	CASSLSLTGNEKLFF	TGTGCCAGCAGCTTGAGTCTGACAGGGAATGAAAAACTGTTTTTT
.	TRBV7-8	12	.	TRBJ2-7	CASSLETAGQYF	TGTGCCAGCAGCTTAGAGACTGCGGGGCAGTACTTC
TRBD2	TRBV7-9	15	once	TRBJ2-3	CASSRIAGVPDTQYF	TGTGCCAGCAGCCGAATAGCGGGAGTACCAGATACGCAGTATTTT
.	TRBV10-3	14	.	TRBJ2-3	CAISFAGTTDTQYF	TGTGCCATCAGTTTCGCCGGGACCACAGATACGCAGTATTTT
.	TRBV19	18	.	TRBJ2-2	CASSIIGGKGANTGELFF	TGTGCCAGTAGTATAATCGGCGGGAAAGGCGCGAACACCGGGGAGCTGTTTTTT
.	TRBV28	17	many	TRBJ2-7	CASSNQGTWLPNYEQYF	TGTGCCAGCAGTAACCAAGGTACTTGGCTCCCTAACTACGAGCAGTACTTC
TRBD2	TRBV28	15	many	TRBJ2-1	CASSRSGSSYNEQFF	TGTGCCAGCAGCCGAAGCGGGAGCTCCTACAATGAGCAGTTCTTC
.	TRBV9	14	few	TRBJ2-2	CASSVAGIGGELFF	TGTGCCAGCAGCGTTGCCGGGATCGGCGGGGAGCTGTTTTTT
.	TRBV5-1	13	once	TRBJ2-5	CASSSYTGETQYF	TGCGCCAGCAGCTCCTACACTGGGGAGACCCAGTACTTC
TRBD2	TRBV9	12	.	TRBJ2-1	CASSVGVAGLIF	TGTGCCAGCAGCGTAGGAGTAGCGGGACTGATCTTC
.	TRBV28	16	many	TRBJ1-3	CASTPGPQPGGNTIYF	TGTGCCAGCACCCCCGGACCCCAGCCAGGTGGAAACACCATATATTTT
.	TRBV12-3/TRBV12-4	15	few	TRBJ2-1	CASTRRGGTGEEQFF	TGTGCCAGCACCCGGCGAGGTGGTACGGGGGAGGAGCAGTTCTTC
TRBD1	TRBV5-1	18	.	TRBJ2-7	CASSLASGQGKVQSEQYF	TGCGCCAGCAGCTTGGCCTCGGGACAGGGAAAGGTTCAATCCGAGCAGTACTTC
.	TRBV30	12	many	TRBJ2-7	CAWSNTNYEQYF	TGTGCCTGGAGTAACACGAACTACGAGCAGTACTTC
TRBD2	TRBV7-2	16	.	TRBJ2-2	CASSLGWTSGTGELFF	TGTGCCAGCAGCTTAGGGTGGACTAGCGGCACCGGGGAGCTGTTTTTT
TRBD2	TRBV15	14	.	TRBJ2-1	CATSTGLGYNEQFF	TGTGCCACCAGCACCGGACTAGGTTACAATGAGCAGTTCTTC
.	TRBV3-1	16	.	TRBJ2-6	CASSQASVSGANVLTF	TGTGCCAGCAGCCAAGCCTCAGTCTCTGGGGCCAACGTCCTGACTTTC
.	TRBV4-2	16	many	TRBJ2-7	CASSQEGVGGTYEQYF	TGTGCCAGCAGCCAAGAGGGCGTTGGCGGTACCTACGAGCAGTACTTC
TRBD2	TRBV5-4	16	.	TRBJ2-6	CASLLRGSSGANVLTF	TGTGCCAGCCTCCTTCGCGGGAGCTCTGGGGCCAACGTCCTGACTTTC
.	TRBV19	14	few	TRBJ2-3	CASNPTGSGDTQYF	TGTGCCAGTAACCCGACAGGTTCAGGGGATACGCAGTATTTT
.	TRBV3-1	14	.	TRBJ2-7	CATVPGLSSYEQYF	TGTGCCACCGTACCGGGACTGAGCTCCTACGAGCAGTACTTC